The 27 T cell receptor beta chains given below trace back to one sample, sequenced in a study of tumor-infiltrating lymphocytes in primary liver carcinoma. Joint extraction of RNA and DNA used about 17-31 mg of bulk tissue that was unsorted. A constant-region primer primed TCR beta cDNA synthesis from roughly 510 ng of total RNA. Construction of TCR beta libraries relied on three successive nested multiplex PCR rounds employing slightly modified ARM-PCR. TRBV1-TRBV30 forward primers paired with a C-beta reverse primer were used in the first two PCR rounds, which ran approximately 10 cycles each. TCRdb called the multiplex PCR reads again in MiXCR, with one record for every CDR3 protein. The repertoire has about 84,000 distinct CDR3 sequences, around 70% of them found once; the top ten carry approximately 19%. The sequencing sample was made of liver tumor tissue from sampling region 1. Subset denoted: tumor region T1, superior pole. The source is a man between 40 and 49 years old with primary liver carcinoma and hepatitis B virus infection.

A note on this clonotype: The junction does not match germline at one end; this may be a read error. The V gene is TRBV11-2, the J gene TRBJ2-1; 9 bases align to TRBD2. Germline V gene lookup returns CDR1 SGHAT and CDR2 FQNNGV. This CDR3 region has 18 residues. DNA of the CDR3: TGTGCCAACAGCTTCGGGGCGGGAGGGCCCGGGATTTCCAATGAGCAGTTCTTC. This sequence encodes CANSFGAGGPGISNEQFF.

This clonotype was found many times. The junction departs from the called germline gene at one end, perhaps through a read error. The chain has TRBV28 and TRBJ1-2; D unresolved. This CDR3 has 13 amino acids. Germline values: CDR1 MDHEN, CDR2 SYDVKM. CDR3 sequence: CASSLGGVAGVSF. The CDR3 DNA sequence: TGTGCCAGCAGCCTAGGTGGGGTAGCAGGAGTTTCCTTC.

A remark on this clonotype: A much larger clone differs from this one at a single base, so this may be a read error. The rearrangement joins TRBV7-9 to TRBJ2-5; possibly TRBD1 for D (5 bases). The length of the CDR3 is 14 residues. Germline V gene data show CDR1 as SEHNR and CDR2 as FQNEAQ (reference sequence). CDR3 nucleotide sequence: TGTGCCAGCATCAAAGACAGTTCCCAAGAGACCCAGTGCTTC. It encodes CASIKDSSQETQCF.

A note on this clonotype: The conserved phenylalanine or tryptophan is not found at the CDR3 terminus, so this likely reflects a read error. CDR3 in amino acids: CASSSDSYQPQHV. Written as DNA, the CDR3 is TGTGCTAGCAGCTCCGACAGTTATCAGCCCCAGCATGTT. V is TRBV11-2 and J is TRBJ1-5, with a weak D call TRBD1 (5 bases). Per the germline V gene, CDR1 is SGHAT and CDR2 is FQNNGV. This CDR3 is built from 13 residues.

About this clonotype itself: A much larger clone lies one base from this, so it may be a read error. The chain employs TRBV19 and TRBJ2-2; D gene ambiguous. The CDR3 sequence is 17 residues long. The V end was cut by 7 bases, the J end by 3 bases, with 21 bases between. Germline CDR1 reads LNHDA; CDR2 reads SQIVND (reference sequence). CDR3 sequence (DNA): TGTGCCAGTAACGCTTTGGACCCAACTGGGGACACCGGGGAGCTGTTTTTT. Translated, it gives CASNALDPTGDTGELFF.

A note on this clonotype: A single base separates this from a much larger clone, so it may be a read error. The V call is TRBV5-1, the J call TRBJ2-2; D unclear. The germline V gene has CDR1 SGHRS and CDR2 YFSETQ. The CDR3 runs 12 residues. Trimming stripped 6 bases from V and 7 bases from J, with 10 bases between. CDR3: CASTSEYGELFF. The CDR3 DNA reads TGCGCCAGCACGTCTGAGTACGGGGAGCTGTTTTTT.

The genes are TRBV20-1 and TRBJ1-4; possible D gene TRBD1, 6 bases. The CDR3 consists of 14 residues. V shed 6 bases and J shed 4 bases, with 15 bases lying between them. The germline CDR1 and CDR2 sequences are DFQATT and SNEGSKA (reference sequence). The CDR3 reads CSAPQGGINEKLFF. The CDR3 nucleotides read TGCAGTGCCCCACAGGGTGGGATTAATGAAAAACTGTTTTTT.

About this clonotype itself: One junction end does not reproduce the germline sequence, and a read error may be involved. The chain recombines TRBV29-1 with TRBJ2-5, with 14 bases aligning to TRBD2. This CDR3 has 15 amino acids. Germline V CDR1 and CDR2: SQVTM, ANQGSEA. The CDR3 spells CSAGLAGGLGETQYF. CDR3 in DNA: TGTAGCGCAGGACTAGCGGGAGGACTGGGTGAGACCCAGTACTTC. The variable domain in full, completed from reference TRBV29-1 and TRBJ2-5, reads SAVISQKPSRDICQRGTSLTIQCQVDSQVTMMFWYRQQPGQSLTLIATANQGSEATYESGFVIDKFPISRPNLTFSTLTVSNMSPEDSSIYLCSAGLAGGLGETQYFGPGTRLLVL.

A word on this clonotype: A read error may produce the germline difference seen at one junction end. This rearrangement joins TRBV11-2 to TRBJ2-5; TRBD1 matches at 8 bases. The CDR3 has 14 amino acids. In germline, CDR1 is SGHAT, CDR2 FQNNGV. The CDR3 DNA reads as TGTGTCAGCAGCCCAGCAGGGGGCAGTGAGACTCAGTACTTC. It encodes CVSSPAGGSETQYF.

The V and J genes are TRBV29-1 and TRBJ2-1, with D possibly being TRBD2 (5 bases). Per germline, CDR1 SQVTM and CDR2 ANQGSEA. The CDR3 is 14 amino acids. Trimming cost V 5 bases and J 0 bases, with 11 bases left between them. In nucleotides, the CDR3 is TGCAGCGTTCGACCAGCGGACTCCTACAATGAGCAGTTCTTC. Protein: CSVRPADSYNEQFF.

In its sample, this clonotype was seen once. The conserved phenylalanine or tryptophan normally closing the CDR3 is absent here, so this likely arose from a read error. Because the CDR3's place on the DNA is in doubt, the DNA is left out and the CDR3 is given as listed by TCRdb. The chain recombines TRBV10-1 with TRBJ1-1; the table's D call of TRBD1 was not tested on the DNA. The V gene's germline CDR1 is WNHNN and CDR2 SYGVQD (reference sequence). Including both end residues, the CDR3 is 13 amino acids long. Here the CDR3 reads CASSLTENTEASY.

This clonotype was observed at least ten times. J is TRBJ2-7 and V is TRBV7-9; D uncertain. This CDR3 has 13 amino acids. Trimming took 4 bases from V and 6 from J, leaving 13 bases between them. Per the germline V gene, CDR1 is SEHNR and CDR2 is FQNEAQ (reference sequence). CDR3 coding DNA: TGTGCCAGCAGCTCCCGTCTGGATTCCGAGCAGTACTTC. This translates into CASSSRLDSEQYF.

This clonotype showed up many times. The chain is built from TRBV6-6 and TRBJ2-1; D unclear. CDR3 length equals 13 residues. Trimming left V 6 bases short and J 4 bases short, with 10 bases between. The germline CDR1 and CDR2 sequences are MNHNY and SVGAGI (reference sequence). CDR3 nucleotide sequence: TGTGCCAGCAGCCGGACGGAGTACAATGAGCAGTTCTTC. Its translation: CASSRTEYNEQFF.

The CDR3 spells CAASGGWSSEQYF. The CDR3 DNA reads as TGTGCCGCGTCCGGGGGGTGGAGCAGCGAGCAGTACTTC. V usage is TRBV2 and J usage is TRBJ2-7; 7 bases align to TRBD2. Trimming cost V 11 bases and J 6 bases; bases outside gene matches: 13. The CDR3 covers 13 residues. CDR1 is SNHLY, CDR2 FYNNEI, per germline.

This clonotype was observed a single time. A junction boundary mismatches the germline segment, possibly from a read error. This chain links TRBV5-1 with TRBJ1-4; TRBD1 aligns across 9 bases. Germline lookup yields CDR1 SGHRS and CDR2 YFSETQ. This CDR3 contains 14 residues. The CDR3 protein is CAGSRQGGREKLFF. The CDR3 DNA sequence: TGCGCCGGCAGCAGACAGGGGGGGCGGGAAAAACTGTTTTTT.

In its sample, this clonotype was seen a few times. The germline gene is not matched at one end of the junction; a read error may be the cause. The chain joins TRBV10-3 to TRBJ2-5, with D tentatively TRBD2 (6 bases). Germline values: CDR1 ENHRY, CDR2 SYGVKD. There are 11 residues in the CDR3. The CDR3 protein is CAFSWGEIQYF. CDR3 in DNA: TGTGCCTTCAGTTGGGGGGAGATCCAGTACTTC.

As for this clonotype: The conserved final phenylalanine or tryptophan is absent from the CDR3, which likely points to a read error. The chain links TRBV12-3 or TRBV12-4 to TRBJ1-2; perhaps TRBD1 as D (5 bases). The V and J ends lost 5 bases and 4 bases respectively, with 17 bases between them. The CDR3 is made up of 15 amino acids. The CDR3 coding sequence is TGTGCCAGCAGTCCGAGACGGACTCAGGGCTATGGCTACACCCTC. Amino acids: CASSPRRTQGYGYTL.

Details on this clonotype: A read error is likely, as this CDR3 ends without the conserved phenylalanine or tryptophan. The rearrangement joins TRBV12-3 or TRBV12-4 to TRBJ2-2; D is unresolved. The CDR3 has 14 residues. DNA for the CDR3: TGTGCCAGTAGTTCTCGACACCCTCCCGGGGAGCTGTTTTTG. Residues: CASSSRHPPGELFL.

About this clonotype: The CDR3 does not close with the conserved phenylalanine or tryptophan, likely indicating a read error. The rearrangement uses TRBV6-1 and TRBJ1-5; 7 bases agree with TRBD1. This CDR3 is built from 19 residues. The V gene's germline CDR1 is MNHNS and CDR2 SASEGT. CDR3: CVSSEGGQRSFRGNQPQHL. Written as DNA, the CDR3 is TGTGTCAGCAGTGAAGGGGGACAGCGGTCTTTCCGTGGCAATCAGCCCCAGCATCTT.

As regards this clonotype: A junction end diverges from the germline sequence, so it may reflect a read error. The CDR3 reads CASSPTRSGANVPTF. In DNA form, the CDR3 reads TGTGCCAGCAGTCCTACTCGCTCTGGGGCCAACGTCCCGACTTTC. This sequence joins TRBV6-5 and TRBJ2-6; D perhaps matches TRBD1 (5 bases). Germline assignment: CDR1 MNHEY and CDR2 SVGAGI. The CDR3 sequence is 15 residues long.

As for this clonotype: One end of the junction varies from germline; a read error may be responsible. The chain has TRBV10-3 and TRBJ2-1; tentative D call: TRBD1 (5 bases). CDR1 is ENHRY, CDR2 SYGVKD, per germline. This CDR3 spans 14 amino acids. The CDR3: CTIRVGHGEGEQFF. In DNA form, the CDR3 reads TGTACCATCAGAGTCGGACATGGGGAAGGCGAGCAGTTCTTC.

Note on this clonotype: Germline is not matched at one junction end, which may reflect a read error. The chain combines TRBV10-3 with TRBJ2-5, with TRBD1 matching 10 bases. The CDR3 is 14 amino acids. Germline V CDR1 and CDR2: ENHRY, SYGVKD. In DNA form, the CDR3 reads TGTGTCACCAAGGGACAGGGGCCCCAAGAGACCAAGTACTTC. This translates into CVTKGQGPQETKYF.

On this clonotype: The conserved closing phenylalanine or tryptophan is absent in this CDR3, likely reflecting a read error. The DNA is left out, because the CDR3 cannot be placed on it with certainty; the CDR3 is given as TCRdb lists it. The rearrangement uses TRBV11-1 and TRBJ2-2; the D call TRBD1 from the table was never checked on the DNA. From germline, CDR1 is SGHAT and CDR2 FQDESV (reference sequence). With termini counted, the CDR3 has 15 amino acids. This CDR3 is CASRTGGLNTVELFI.

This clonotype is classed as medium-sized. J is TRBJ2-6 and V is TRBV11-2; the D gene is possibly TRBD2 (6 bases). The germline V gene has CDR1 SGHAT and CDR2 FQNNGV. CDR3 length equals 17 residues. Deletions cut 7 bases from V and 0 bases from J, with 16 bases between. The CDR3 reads CASTLTSGSSGANVLTF. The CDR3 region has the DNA TGTGCCAGCACCCTCACTTCCGGGAGCTCTGGGGCCAACGTCCTGACTTTC.

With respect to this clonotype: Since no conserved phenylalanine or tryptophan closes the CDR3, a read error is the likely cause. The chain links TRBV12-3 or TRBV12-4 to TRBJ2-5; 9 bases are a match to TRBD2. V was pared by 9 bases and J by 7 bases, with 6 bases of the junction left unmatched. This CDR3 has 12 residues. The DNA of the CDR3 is TGTGCCAGTAGTCCACTAGCGGGGACCCAGTACCTC. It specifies CASSPLAGTQYL.

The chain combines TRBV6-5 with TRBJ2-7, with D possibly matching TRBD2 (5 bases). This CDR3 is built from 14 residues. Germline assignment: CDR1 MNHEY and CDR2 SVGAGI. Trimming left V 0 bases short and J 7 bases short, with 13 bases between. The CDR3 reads CASSYSGLVGEQYF. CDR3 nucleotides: TGTGCCAGCAGTTACTCTGGACTGGTGGGTGAGCAGTACTTC.

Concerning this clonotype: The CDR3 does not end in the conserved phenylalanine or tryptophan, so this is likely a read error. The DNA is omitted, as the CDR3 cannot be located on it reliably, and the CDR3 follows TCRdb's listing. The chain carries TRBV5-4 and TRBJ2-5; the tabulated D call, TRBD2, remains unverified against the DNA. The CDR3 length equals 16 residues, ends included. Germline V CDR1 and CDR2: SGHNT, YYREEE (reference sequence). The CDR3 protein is CASSSTTSGSGETRYS.